A single TCR beta chain is shown here with its context. Its antigen is not known. Template switching added a universal primer site, and cDNA bore unique molecular identifiers. MiXCR, applied by TCRdb to the 5' RACE reads, yields one record per CDR3 protein. The sample has 540,000 or so distinct CDR3 sequences, approximately 20% seen once; the top ten hold about 0.5%. The sample comes from a study of identical twins. Study-wide points: Twin-shared out-of-frame alpha sequences were enriched for low generation probability. Insertions were fewer in abundant cord blood beta clonotypes, whereas memory repertoires showed none of this pattern.

Germline V gene sequence: CDR1 MNHEY, CDR2 SMNVEV (reference sequence). The trim removed 3 bases at V and 5 bases at J, leaving 6 bases unmatched. The length of the CDR3 is 15 residues. These data also featured in a second study, about yellow fever vaccine responses in identical twins.

The receptor's source is a woman between 18 and 29 years old in good health. The chain has TRBV27 and TRBJ2-2; 7 bases fit TRBD2. The sample consisted of CD4+ T cells sorted from blood. CDR3 sequence reads: CASSLKASGTGELFF. The CDR3 nucleotides read TGTGCCAGCAGTTTGAAGGCTAGCGGAACCGGGGAGCTGTTTTTT.